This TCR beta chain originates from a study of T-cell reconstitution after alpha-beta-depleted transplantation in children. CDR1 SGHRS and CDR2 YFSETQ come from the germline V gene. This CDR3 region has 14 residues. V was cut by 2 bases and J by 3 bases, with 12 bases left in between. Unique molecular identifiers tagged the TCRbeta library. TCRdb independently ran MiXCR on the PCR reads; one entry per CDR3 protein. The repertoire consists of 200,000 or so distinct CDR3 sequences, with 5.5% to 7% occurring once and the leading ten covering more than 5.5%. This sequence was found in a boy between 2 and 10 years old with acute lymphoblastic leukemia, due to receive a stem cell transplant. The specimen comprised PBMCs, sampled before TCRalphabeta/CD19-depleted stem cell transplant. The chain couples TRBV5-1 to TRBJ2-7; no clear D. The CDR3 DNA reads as TGCGCCAGCAGCTTCCTGGAAGCCGACTACGAGCAGTACTTC. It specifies CASSFLEADYEQYF.